This T cell receptor (beta chain) was sequenced during a study of cytomegalovirus exposure and HLA in healthy donors. Study-wide context: The 95 to 150 validation repertoires were produced on the same platform as the 650 to 800 repertoires of the first cohort. This was reported in a later analysis.

Generated by immunoSEQ multiplex PCR, the TCRdb table keeps only in-frame clones and is missing some. The sample contains approximately 110,000 clones, roughly nine tenths of which appear only once. Per germline, CDR1 SGDLS and CDR2 YYNGEE. The CDR3 contains 13 residues. Trimming pared 2 bases from V and 1 base from J, leaving 7 bases between. Input material: PBMCs. The chain recombines TRBV9 with TRBJ2-7; a possible D gene is TRBD2 (6 bases). The TCR comes from a woman under 30 in good health and CMV-seropositive. Here the CDR3 reads CASSVGGSYEQYF. The CDR3 DNA reads as TGTGCCAGCAGCGTTGGGGGGTCCTACGAGCAGTACTTC. The entire variable domain, with the rest obtained from reference TRBV9 and TRBJ2-7, is as follows: DSGVTQTPKHLITATGQRVTLRCSPRSGDLSVYWYQQSLDQGLQFLIQYYNGEERAKGNILERFSAQQFPDLHSELNLSSLELGDSALYFCASSVGGSYEQYFGPGTRLTVT.